This TCR beta chain was profiled in a study of vaccination effects on CD4 cells after COVID-19. As for the study in general: Post-vaccine draws lagged the second dose by a median of 72 days.

Sequencing used immunoSEQ multiplex PCR; TCRdb keeps in-frame clones, though not all of them. The sample has around 59,000 clones; around four fifths are singletons. Under the ViraFEST assay, PBMC were stimulated with viral peptide pools so that antigen-specific CD4+ T cells expanded. Sequencing was performed afterwards. With approximately ten days of culture completed, CD4+ T cells were isolated. Everyone in the study got two shots of either the BNT162b2 or mRNA-1273 vaccine. As concerns this clone: As yet, its antigen is unknown.

Study outcomes and limitations: Long after vaccination, the clones induced by infection and by vaccine shrank markedly in size.

CDR1 is GTSNPN, CDR2 SVGIG, per germline (reference sequence). The V end was cut by 4 bases, the J end by 2 bases, with 15 bases between. The CDR3 is made up of 15 amino acids. This receptor was identified in a human donor who received a COVID-19 vaccine. The rearrangement joins TRBV30 to TRBJ2-1, with D possibly matching TRBD2 (5 bases). The sequencing here drew on CD4+ T cells from PBMCs cultured with HCoV-OC43 spike peptides, taken after COVID-19 vaccination. Subset denoted: HCoV-OC43 spike overlapping peptide pool stimulation. CDR3 loop: CAWKLRLRAYNEQFF. CDR3 nucleotides: TGTGCCTGGAAGTTGCGACTAAGAGCCTACAATGAGCAGTTCTTC. Filled out from reference TRBV30 and TRBJ2-1, the complete variable domain reads SQTIHQWPATLVQPVGSPLSLECTVEGTSNPNLYWYRQAAGRGLQLLFYSVGIGQISSEVPQNLSASRPQDRQFILSSKKLLLSDSGFYLCAWKLRLRAYNEQFFGPGTRLTVL.